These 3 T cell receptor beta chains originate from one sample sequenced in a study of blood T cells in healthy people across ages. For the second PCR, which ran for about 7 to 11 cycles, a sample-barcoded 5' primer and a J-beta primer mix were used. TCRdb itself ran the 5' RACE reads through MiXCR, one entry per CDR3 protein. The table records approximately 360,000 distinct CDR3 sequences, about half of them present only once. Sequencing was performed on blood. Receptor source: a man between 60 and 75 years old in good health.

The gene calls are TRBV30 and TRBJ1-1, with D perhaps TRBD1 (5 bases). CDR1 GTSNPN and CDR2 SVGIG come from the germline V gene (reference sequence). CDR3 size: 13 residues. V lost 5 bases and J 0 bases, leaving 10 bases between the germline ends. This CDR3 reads CAWGTGMNTEAFF. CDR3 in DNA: TGTGCCTGGGGTACAGGAATGAACACTGAAGCTTTCTTT.

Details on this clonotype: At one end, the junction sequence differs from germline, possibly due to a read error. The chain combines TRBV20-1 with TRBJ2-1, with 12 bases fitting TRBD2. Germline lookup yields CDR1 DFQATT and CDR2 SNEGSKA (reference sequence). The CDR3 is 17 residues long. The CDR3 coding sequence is TGCAGTGCAGGTTTTAGACTAGCGGGAGAAATGGGCAATGTGCAGTTCTTC. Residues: CSAGFRLAGEMGNVQFF.

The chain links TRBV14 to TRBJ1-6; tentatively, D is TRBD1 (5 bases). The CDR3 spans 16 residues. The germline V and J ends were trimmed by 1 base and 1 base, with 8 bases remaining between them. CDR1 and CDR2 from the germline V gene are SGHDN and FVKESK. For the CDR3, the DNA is TGTGCCAGCAGCCAAGGGGCAGGGTCCTATAATTCACCCCTCCACTTT. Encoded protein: CASSQGAGSYNSPLHF.